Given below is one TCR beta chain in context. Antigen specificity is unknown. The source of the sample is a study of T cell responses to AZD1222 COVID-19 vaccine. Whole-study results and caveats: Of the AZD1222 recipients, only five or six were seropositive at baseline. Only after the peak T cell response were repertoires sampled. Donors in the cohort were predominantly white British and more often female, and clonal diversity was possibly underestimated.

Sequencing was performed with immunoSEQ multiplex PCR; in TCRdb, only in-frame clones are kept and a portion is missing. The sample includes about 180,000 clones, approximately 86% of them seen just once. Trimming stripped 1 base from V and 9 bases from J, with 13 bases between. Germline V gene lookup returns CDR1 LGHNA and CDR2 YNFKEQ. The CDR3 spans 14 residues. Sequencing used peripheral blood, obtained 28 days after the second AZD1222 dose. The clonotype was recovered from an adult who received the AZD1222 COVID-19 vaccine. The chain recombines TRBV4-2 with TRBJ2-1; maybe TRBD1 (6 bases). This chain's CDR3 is CASSQVQGPAEQFF. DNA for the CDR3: TGTGCCAGCAGCCAAGTACAGGGACCTGCTGAGCAGTTCTTC.